Shown below are 9 T cell receptor beta chains from a single sample sequenced in a study of T cell responses to AZD1222 COVID-19 vaccine. Method: immunoSEQ multiplex PCR; TCRdb's copy keeps in-frame clones and lacks some. The table lists over 150,000 clones, 85% to 90% of them singletons, with 11% in the top ten. The source was peripheral blood, collected 28 days after the second AZD1222 dose. Receptor source: an adult who received the AZD1222 COVID-19 vaccine.

The genes are TRBV4-2 and TRBJ2-7, with 11 bases aligning to TRBD1. The CDR3 sequence is 16 residues long. Germline lookup yields CDR1 LGHNA and CDR2 YNFKEQ. V shed 1 base and J 4 bases; nucleotides not matched to a gene: 6. The CDR3 sequence: CASSQAWTGGSYEQYF. The CDR3 DNA sequence: TGTGCCAGCAGCCAAGCCTGGACAGGGGGCTCGTACGAGCAGTACTTC.

This sequence joins TRBV5-4 and TRBJ1-2, with D perhaps matching TRBD1 (5 bases). Germline CDR1 reads SGHNT; CDR2 reads YYREEE (reference sequence). The length of the CDR3 is 15 residues. V lost 1 base and J 2 bases, leaving 12 bases between the germline ends. The CDR3 sequence is CASSLKGATNYGYTF. The CDR3 bases are TGTGCCAGCAGCTTGAAAGGGGCAACAAACTATGGCTACACCTTC.

The rearrangement joins TRBV15 to TRBJ1-2; 7 nucleotides line up with TRBD1. There are 15 residues in the CDR3. J gave up 0 bases and V 3 bases, and 4 bases lay outside the gene matches. The germline V gene has CDR1 LNHNV and CDR2 YYDKDF (reference sequence). CDR3 nucleotide sequence: TGTGCCACCAGCAGGGAAGGGGGCTCTAACTATGGCTACACCTTC. Its protein is CATSREGGSNYGYTF.

The V call is TRBV6-5, the J call TRBJ1-1; possible D gene TRBD1, 5 bases. The V end was cut by 5 bases, the J end by 8 bases, with 12 bases between. Germline V gene sequence: CDR1 MNHEY, CDR2 SVGAGI. This CDR3 is 12 amino acids long. CDR3 in amino acids: CASSRETGEAFF. The CDR3 DNA reads as TGTGCCAGCAGTCGGGAAACAGGCGAAGCTTTCTTT.

This chain links TRBV14 with TRBJ1-1; D may be TRBD1 (5 bases). Trimming left V 2 bases short and J 1 base short, with 11 bases between. The CDR3 loop spans 15 amino acids. Germline V gives CDR1 SGHDN, CDR2 FVKESK. CDR3 sequence reads: CASSQLGRENTEAFF. The CDR3 DNA is TGTGCCAGCAGCCAACTGGGACGGGAGAACACTGAAGCTTTCTTT.

CDR3 protein: CASLGGTGELFF. Here the CDR3 DNA reads TGTGCCTCCCTCGGGGGCACCGGGGAGCTGTTTTTT. The chain employs TRBV30 and TRBJ2-2; maybe TRBD2 (6 bases). Trimming left V 7 bases short and J 4 bases short, with 10 bases between. The CDR3 has 12 amino acids. Germline assignment: CDR1 GTSNPN and CDR2 SVGIG (reference sequence).

V and J are TRBV6-2 or TRBV6-3 and TRBJ2-5; 9 nucleotides align to TRBD2. This CDR3 is 15 amino acids long. The V segment lost 2 bases and the J segment 3 bases; nucleotides outside the gene matches: 4. Germline CDR1 MNHEY, CDR2 SVGEGT. CDR3 bases: TGTGCCAGCAGTTACGATCTAGCGGGGAAAGAGACCCAGTACTTC. Translating it yields CASSYDLAGKETQYF.

The gene calls are TRBV6-5 and TRBJ1-2; TRBD1 matches at 7 bases. J lost 6 bases, V lost 8 bases, and 6 bases had no gene match. The germline gives CDR1 MNHEY, CDR2 SVGAGI. The CDR3 has 12 residues. CDR3 in DNA: TGTGCCAGCGGCAGGGGGGTAGATGGCTACACCTTC. This sequence encodes CASGRGVDGYTF.

In its sample, this clone was seen once. V usage is TRBV30 and J usage is TRBJ1-4, with TRBD1 identical over 8 bases. The CDR3 runs 14 residues. Germline CDR1 reads GTSNPN; CDR2 reads SVGIG (reference sequence). Trimming at V came to 5 bases and at J to 5 bases, leaving 7 bases not matched to a gene. DNA of the CDR3: TGTGCCTGGGCCCGAACAGGGGGGAATGAAAAACTGTTTTTT. It translates to CAWARTGGNEKLFF.